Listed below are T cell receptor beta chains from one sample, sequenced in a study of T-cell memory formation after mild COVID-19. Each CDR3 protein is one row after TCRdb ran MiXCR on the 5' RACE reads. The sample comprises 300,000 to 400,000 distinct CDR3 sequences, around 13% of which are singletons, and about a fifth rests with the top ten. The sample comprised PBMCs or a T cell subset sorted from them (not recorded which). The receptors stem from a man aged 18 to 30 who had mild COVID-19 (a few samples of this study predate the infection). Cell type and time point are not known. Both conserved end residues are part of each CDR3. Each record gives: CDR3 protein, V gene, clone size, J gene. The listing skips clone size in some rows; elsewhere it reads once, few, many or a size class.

cdr3_aa: CASSLAGHEQFF
v_call: TRBV11-2
clone_size: NA
j_call: TRBJ2-1

cdr3_aa: CASSRAFGHGELFF
v_call: TRBV4-3
clone_size: few
j_call: TRBJ1-4

cdr3_aa: CASSLAPGGGKTQYF
v_call: TRBV12-3/TRBV12-4
clone_size: NA
j_call: TRBJ2-5

cdr3_aa: CASSLGGPDSFYEQYF
v_call: TRBV7-9
clone_size: few
j_call: TRBJ2-7

cdr3_aa: CASRPSQGALETQYF
v_call: TRBV5-6
clone_size: NA
j_call: TRBJ2-5

cdr3_aa: CASTTSGVGTDTQYF
v_call: TRBV5-4
clone_size: NA
j_call: TRBJ2-3

cdr3_aa: CASSVGGPGTDTQYF
v_call: TRBV7-9
clone_size: NA
j_call: TRBJ2-3

cdr3_aa: CASSSQGPYYQPQHF
v_call: TRBV6-5
clone_size: NA
j_call: TRBJ1-5

cdr3_aa: CASRASGLAYGYTF
v_call: TRBV25-1
clone_size: NA
j_call: TRBJ1-2

cdr3_aa: CASSDGTGSYNEQFF
v_call: TRBV10-1
clone_size: NA
j_call: TRBJ2-1

cdr3_aa: CASSQDKMEAFF
v_call: TRBV4-2
clone_size: few
j_call: TRBJ1-1